One sample yielded the 10 T cell receptor beta chains listed below, sequenced in a study of T cells after yellow fever vaccination. One entry per CDR3 protein, called by TCRdb with MiXCR from the 5' RACE reads. Counted here are about 170,000 distinct CDR3 sequences, 11% occurring once; the ten biggest clones make up 36%. The specimen comprised CD8+ T cells sorted from PBMCs, sampled 15 days after the yellow fever booster vaccination. Receptor source: a man aged 18 to 29 who received the YFV17D yellow fever vaccine.

This clonotype was seen only a few times. The gene calls are TRBV24-1 and TRBJ1-5; possible D gene TRBD1, 6 bases. Germline V gene sequence: CDR1 KGHDR, CDR2 SFDVKD. V was pared by 7 bases and J by 6 bases, with 12 bases between. The CDR3 is 13 amino acids. Written as DNA, the CDR3 is TGTGCCACCAGATCAGGGGCGGGTCAGCCCCAGCATTTT. Translated, it gives CATRSGAGQPQHF.

This sequence joins TRBV2 and TRBJ1-4, with D perhaps matching TRBD1 (5 bases). Germline V CDR1 and CDR2: SNHLY, FYNNEI. Trimming removed 4 bases from V and 0 bases from J, with 9 bases in between. The CDR3 sequence is 15 residues long. CDR3 sequence: CASSGWDATNEKLFF. The CDR3 bases are TGTGCCAGCAGTGGATGGGACGCAACTAATGAAAAACTGTTTTTT.

As to this clonotype: The junction shows a germline mismatch at one end, possibly a read error. The rearrangement joins TRBV12-5 to TRBJ2-1, with D perhaps matching TRBD2 (5 bases). The length of the CDR3 is 14 residues. Germline-derived CDR1 and CDR2 are LGHNT and FRNRAP. The CDR3 region is CASVNRPSFQYKDF. CDR3 sequence (DNA): TGTGCTAGTGTTAACCGGCCTAGCTTCCAGTACAAGGACTTC.

The rearrangement uses TRBV4-3 and TRBJ2-1, with 7 bases matching TRBD1. The V segment lost 0 bases and the J segment 8 bases; nucleotides outside the gene matches: 7. Germline V gene lookup returns CDR1 LGHNA and CDR2 YSLEER. This CDR3 has 15 residues. CDR3 region: CASSQERGLVDEQFF. CDR3 nucleotide sequence: TGCGCCAGCAGCCAAGAGAGGGGGCTGGTCGATGAGCAGTTCTTC.

The genes are TRBV19 and TRBJ1-5, with D possibly being TRBD1 (5 bases). V shed 7 bases and J shed 0 bases, with 13 bases lying between them. Germline CDR1 is LNHDA and CDR2 is SQIVND (reference sequence). The CDR3 runs 15 residues. The chain's CDR3 is CASTSGPYSNQPQHF. CDR3 in DNA: TGTGCCAGTACCTCGGGACCGTATAGCAATCAGCCCCAGCATTTT.

This clonotype was seen a handful of times. The J gene is TRBJ2-2, the V gene TRBV27, with 7 bases identical to TRBD2. The trim removed 2 bases at V and 4 bases at J, leaving 4 bases unmatched. CDR1 is MNHEY and CDR2 is SMNVEV in the germline V gene (reference sequence). The CDR3 contains 15 residues. The CDR3 coding sequence is TGTGCCAGCAGTTTAACGGCTAGCGGCACCGGGGAGCTGTTTTTT. It encodes CASSLTASGTGELFF.

This clonotype was observed a few times. The chain has TRBV29-1 and TRBJ2-6; D unclear. The V gene's germline CDR1 is SQVTM and CDR2 ANQGSEA. V was shortened by 2 bases and J by 2 bases, with 16 bases between the two germline ends. This CDR3 has 17 amino acids. CDR3 DNA sequence: TGCAGCGTTGAATCGTCGTCCCCCCCGGCTGGGGCCAACGTCCTGACTTTC. Its protein is CSVESSSPPAGANVLTF.

The chain employs TRBV27 and TRBJ2-7; a weak D match, TRBD1 (5 bases). CDR1 is MNHEY, CDR2 SMNVEV, per germline (reference sequence). The V end lost 6 bases, the J end lost 0 bases, and 15 bases lay between the germline ends. The CDR3 spans 15 residues. CDR3 residues: CASRTQVSSSYEQYV. CDR3 DNA sequence: TGTGCCAGCAGGACACAGGTCTCAAGCTCCTACGAGCAGTACGTC.

In its sample, this clonotype was seen many times. The V call is TRBV20-1, the J call TRBJ2-7; D perhaps matches TRBD1 (5 bases). This CDR3 comprises 12 residues. CDR1 DFQATT and CDR2 SNEGSKA come from the germline V gene (reference sequence). V lost 3 bases to trimming and J lost 2 bases, with 8 bases between them. CDR3 bases: TGCAGTGCTAGCGACAGAACCTACGAGCAGTACTTC. Amino acid sequence: CSASDRTYEQYF.

This clonotype was counted ten times or more. The rearrangement joins TRBV5-1 to TRBJ1-2; TRBD1 matches at 8 bases. Germline V lookup: CDR1 SGHRS, CDR2 YFSETQ. The CDR3 is 13 amino acids. Trimming cost V 6 bases and J 4 bases; bases outside gene matches: 5. The CDR3 is CASIGTGLYGYTF. The CDR3 nucleotides are TGCGCCAGCATCGGGACAGGCCTCTATGGCTACACCTTC.